This T cell receptor beta chain came from a study of identical twins. Regarding the study as a whole: Memory repertoires showed no such pattern, whereas abundant cord blood beta clonotypes carried fewer insertions. These conclusions were based on statistical analysis (cross-sectional, not following the same donors).

This CDR3 has 13 residues. With 2 bases removed from V and 5 bases from J, the gap between germline ends came to 11 bases. Germline values: CDR1 SQVTM, CDR2 ANQGSEA. There are a few counts of this clonotype. Its specificity is not known. Healthy Caucasian donors formed the entire cohort. The authors used template switching to add a universal primer site and gave cDNA unique molecular identifiers. Via MiXCR, TCRdb re-called the 5' RACE reads, giving one row per CDR3 protein. The data hold 400,000 to 600,000 distinct CDR3 sequences, with under 25% observed a single time. The same specimen was also included in a second study, on yellow fever vaccine responses in identical twins.

The material sequenced was CD4+ T cells sorted from blood. This chain uses TRBV29-1 with TRBJ2-3; D is possibly TRBD1 or TRBD2 (6 bases each). This receptor was obtained from a woman younger than 30 in good health. CDR3 sequence (DNA): TGCAGCGTTGAATGGGGGGCGGGAGATACGCAGTATTTT. The encoded protein is CSVEWGAGDTQYF.